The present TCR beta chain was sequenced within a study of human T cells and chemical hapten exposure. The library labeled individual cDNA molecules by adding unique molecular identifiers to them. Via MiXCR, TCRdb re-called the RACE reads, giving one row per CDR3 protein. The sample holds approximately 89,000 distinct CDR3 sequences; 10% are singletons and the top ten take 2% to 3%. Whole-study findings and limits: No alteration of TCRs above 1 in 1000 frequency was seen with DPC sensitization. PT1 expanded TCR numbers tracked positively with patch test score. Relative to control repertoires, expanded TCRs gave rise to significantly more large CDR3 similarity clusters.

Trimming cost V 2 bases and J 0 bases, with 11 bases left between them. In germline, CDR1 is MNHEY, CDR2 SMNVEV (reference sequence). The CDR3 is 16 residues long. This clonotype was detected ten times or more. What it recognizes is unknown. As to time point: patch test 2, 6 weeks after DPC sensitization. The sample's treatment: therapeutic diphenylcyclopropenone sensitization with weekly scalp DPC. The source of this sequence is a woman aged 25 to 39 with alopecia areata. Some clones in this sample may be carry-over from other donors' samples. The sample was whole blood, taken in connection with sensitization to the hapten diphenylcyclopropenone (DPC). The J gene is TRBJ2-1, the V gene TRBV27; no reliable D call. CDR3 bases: TGTGCCAGCAGTTTAATACACGTGAGCTCCTACAATGAGCAGTTCTTC. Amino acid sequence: CASSLIHVSSYNEQFF.